Shown below are 17 T cell receptor beta chains from a single sample sequenced in a study of cytomegalovirus exposure and HLA in healthy donors (dated by TCRdb to the late 2010s). The protocol used for the library was the immunoSEQ multiplex PCR assay. A mixture of 60 forward primers for TCR Vbeta segments and 13 reverse primers for TCR Jbeta segments was used in the multiplex PCR. The immuneACCESS repertoire file appears here via TCRdb, limited to in-frame rearrangements. These files lack a portion of the clones; in checked studies, under half of the deficit traces to unresolved V genes, and the cause of the others is not known. The sample table includes 100,000 to 150,000 clones. In total, the top ten clones hold under 2% of the sample. The sample taken for sequencing was PBMCs. The receptors shown here come from a middle-aged woman in good health and CMV-seropositive.

The chain links TRBV19 to TRBJ1-1, with 8 bases identical to TRBD1. The CDR3 is 15 residues long. Germline V gene sequence: CDR1 LNHDA, CDR2 SQIVND (reference sequence). V was clipped by 6 bases and J by 0 bases; unmatched bases: 6. This CDR3 reads CASRPGQAMNTEAFF. The DNA of the CDR3 is TGTGCCAGTAGACCGGGACAGGCCATGAACACTGAAGCTTTCTTT.

This chain uses TRBV9 with TRBJ2-2, with D tentatively TRBD2 (5 bases). Per germline, CDR1 SGDLS and CDR2 YYNGEE. Trimming took off 0 bases at V and 7 bases at J, with 13 bases between the two ends. This CDR3 is 15 amino acids long. The CDR3 nucleotides are TGTGCCAGCAGCGTAGCTAGCCAGAGTAACGGGGAGCTGTTTTTT. It translates to CASSVASQSNGELFF. Using reference TRBV9 and TRBJ2-2 for the parts outside the CDR3, the full variable domain is DSGVTQTPKHLITATGQRVTLRCSPRSGDLSVYWYQQSLDQGLQFLIQYYNGEERAKGNILERFSAQQFPDLHSELNLSSLELGDSALYFCASSVASQSNGELFFGEGSRLTVL.

J is TRBJ2-1 and V is TRBV19; no firm D call. Germline V gives CDR1 LNHDA, CDR2 SQIVND (reference sequence). CDR3 size: 15 residues. V lost 1 base and J 0 bases, leaving 7 bases between the germline ends. The CDR3 reads CASSIAESSYNEQFF. In DNA form, the CDR3 reads TGTGCCAGTAGTATAGCGGAGAGCTCCTACAATGAGCAGTTCTTC.

V is TRBV25-1 and J is TRBJ2-7; 8 nucleotides align to TRBD2. The CDR3 is made up of 14 amino acids. Germline CDR1 is MGHDK and CDR2 is SYGVNS. After removal of 3 bases from V and 4 bases from J, the junction contained 5 bases not matched to a gene. The CDR3: CASSDPGGGYEQYF. The DNA for the CDR3 is TGTGCCAGCAGTGACCCCGGGGGGGGATACGAGCAGTACTTC.

The chain uses TRBV7-8 and TRBJ1-1, with 8 bases lining up with TRBD1. Germline trimming cut 4 bases from V and 3 bases from J; bases unmatched to any gene: 4. The CDR3 consists of 14 residues. Looked up from germline, CDR1 is SGHVS and CDR2 is FQNEAQ. The CDR3 nucleotides are TGTGCCAGCAGCTCGGACAGGGCGGACACTGAAGCTTTCTTT. This sequence encodes CASSSDRADTEAFF.

The rearrangement joins TRBV10-3 to TRBJ2-7; 7 bases align to TRBD1. With 3 bases clipped from V and 4 bases from J, the junction kept 6 bases outside the gene matches. Germline CDR1 reads ENHRY; CDR2 reads SYGVKD. The CDR3 consists of 14 residues. The CDR3 is CAISDLGGAYEQYF. The CDR3 DNA is TGTGCCATCAGTGATTTAGGGGGCGCGTACGAGCAGTACTTC.

The V gene is TRBV29-1, the J gene TRBJ1-3; D ambiguous. The CDR3 extends over 13 amino acids. V lost 2 bases, J lost 0 bases, and 5 bases lay in between. From germline, CDR1 is SQVTM and CDR2 ANQGSEA. The CDR3 nucleotides read TGCAGCGTTGAATCAGACTCTGGAAACACCATATATTTT. Translating it yields CSVESDSGNTIYF.

This chain connects TRBV9 to TRBJ2-3; possibly TRBD2 for D (6 bases). Germline V gene sequence: CDR1 SGDLS, CDR2 YYNGEE. The V and J ends lost 2 bases and 8 bases respectively, with 12 bases between them. The CDR3 is 13 amino acids. The CDR3 DNA sequence: TGTGCCAGCAGCGTCGGACTACAGTCTACGCAGTATTTT. Protein sequence: CASSVGLQSTQYF.

This chain uses TRBV27 with TRBJ2-7; 10 bases fit TRBD2. This CDR3 is 13 amino acids long. Germline V lookup: CDR1 MNHEY, CDR2 SMNVEV (reference sequence). With V trimmed by 1 base and J by 6 bases, 0 bases remained unmatched. CDR3 amino acids: CASSLLAGGEQYF. CDR3 in DNA: TGTGCCAGCAGTTTATTAGCGGGAGGCGAGCAGTACTTC.

The gene calls are TRBV19 and TRBJ2-1; no firm D call. V lost 5 bases and J lost 2, with 7 bases in between. The CDR3 is 13 residues long. Germline-derived CDR1 and CDR2 are LNHDA and SQIVND (reference sequence). CDR3 in amino acids: CASSLNPYNEQFF. In DNA, the CDR3 is TGTGCCAGTAGTCTAAATCCCTACAATGAGCAGTTCTTC.

V and J are TRBV19 and TRBJ2-5, with a tentative D call TRBD1 (5 bases). V was shortened by 5 bases and J by 5 bases, with 9 bases between the two germline ends. CDR3 length: 12 residues. Germline lookup yields CDR1 LNHDA and CDR2 SQIVND (reference sequence). CDR3 sequence (DNA): TGTGCCAGTAGTCCCCCAGGGGAGACCCAGTACTTC. Translated: CASSPPGETQYF.

The rearrangement joins TRBV19 to TRBJ1-5; D remains ambiguous. Trimming removed 7 bases at V and 3 bases at J, with 13 bases between. The CDR3 sequence is 14 residues long. Germline CDR1 reads LNHDA; CDR2 reads SQIVND (reference sequence). CDR3 loop: CASNLGGYNQPQHF. DNA for the CDR3: TGTGCCAGTAATCTCGGCGGTTACAATCAGCCCCAGCATTTT.

The chain uses TRBV2 and TRBJ2-1; TRBD2 matches 13 bases. Trimming cost V 6 bases and J 9 bases; bases outside gene matches: 8. Germline loops: CDR1 SNHLY, CDR2 FYNNEI. This CDR3 is built from 15 residues. CDR3 DNA sequence: TGTGCCAGCAGGGAAAGGACTAGCGGGAGCGGTGAGCAGTTCTTC. Residues: CASRERTSGSGEQFF.

The chain combines TRBV5-4 with TRBJ2-1; D unclear. CDR1 SGHNT and CDR2 YYREEE come from the germline V gene (reference sequence). The CDR3 consists of 14 residues. Trimming removed 3 bases at V and 15 bases at J, with 22 bases between. This chain's CDR3 is CASSYPYPEPSWFF. CDR3 sequence (DNA): TGTGCCAGCAGCTACCCATATCCCGAGCCTTCTTGGTTCTTC.

J is TRBJ2-7 and V is TRBV7-2, with D perhaps matching TRBD2 (5 bases). This CDR3 region has 13 residues. Germline V gene sequence: CDR1 SGHTA, CDR2 FQGNSA. Between the trimmed V and J ends, which lost 5 bases and 4 bases, there was a span of 12 bases. CDR3 region: CASSLWTSYEQYF. The CDR3 bases are TGTGCCAGCAGCCTCTGGACTTCTTACGAGCAGTACTTC.

The chain uses TRBV13 and TRBJ2-2, with D possibly being TRBD2 (5 bases). V gave up 4 bases and J gave up 1 base, with 10 bases separating them. In germline, CDR1 is PRHDT, CDR2 FYEKMQ (reference sequence). The length of the CDR3 is 15 residues. The CDR3 DNA sequence: TGTGCCAGCAGCTCCCTAAGCGGGAACACCGGGGAGCTGTTTTTT. Translated, it gives CASSSLSGNTGELFF. The variable domain in full, with the rest retrieved from reference TRBV13 and TRBJ2-2, is AAGVIQSPRHLIKEKRETATLKCYPIPRHDTVYWYQQGPGQDPQFLISFYEKMQSDKGSIPDRFSAQQFSDYHSELNMSSLELGDSALYFCASSSLSGNTGELFFGEGSRLTVL.

CDR3 nucleotides: TGTGCCAGTAGTATATTAGCGGGAGGCCCTCACTCCTACGAGCAGTACTTC. Its protein product is CASSILAGGPHSYEQYF. The J gene is TRBJ2-7, the V gene TRBV19; 10 bases are shared with TRBD2. The J segment lost 0 bases and the V segment lost 2 bases, leaving 7 bases of the junction unmatched. The CDR3 is 17 amino acids. Germline CDR1 is LNHDA and CDR2 is SQIVND (reference sequence).